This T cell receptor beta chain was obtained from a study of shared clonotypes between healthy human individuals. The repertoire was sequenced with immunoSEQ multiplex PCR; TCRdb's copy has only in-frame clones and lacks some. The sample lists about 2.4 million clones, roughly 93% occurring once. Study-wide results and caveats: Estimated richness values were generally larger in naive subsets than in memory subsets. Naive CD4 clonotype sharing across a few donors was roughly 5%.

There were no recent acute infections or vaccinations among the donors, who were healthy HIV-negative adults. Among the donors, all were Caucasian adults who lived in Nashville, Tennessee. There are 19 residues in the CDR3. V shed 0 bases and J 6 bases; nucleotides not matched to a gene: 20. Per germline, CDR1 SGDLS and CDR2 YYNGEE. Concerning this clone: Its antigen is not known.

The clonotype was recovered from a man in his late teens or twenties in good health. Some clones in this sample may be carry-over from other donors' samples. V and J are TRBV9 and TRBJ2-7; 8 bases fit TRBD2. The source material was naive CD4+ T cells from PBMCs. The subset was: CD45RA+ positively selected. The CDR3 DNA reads TGTGCCAGCAGCGTAGCTACGGGAGGGGCAGGTCCATACGGTATCGAGCAGTACTTC. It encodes CASSVATGGAGPYGIEQYF.